The clone carrying this T cell receptor (beta chain) has more than one count but fewer than ten. A junction end diverges from the germline sequence, so it may reflect a read error. The TCRbeta library was prepared with unique molecular identifiers. TCRdb ran MiXCR on the PCR reads and lists one entry per CDR3 protein. Of around 580,000 distinct CDR3 sequences listed, 23% are singletons. The data were taken from a study of T-cell reconstitution after alpha-beta-depleted transplantation in children. This CDR3 spans 12 amino acids. CDR1 is SGHRS and CDR2 is YFSETQ in the germline V gene. The sequences come from PBMCs, mostly from graft donor cells, collected 360 days after TCRalphabeta/CD19-depleted stem cell transplant. The V gene is TRBV5-1, the J gene TRBJ2-2, with D perhaps matching TRBD1 or TRBD2 (5 bases each). The sequence was obtained from a boy in the first two years of life who had a stem cell transplant for acute myeloid leukemia, so the T cells may come from the graft donor. The chain's CDR3 is CASRLGAGELFF. In DNA, the CDR3 is TGCGCCAGCAGATTGGGGGCCGGGGAGCTGTTTTTT.